This TCR beta chain derives from a study of Graves' ophthalmopathy and Graves' hyperthyroidism (dated by TCRdb to 2017 to 2018). With regard to the full study: Peripheral blood was collected at initial diagnosis, before any treatment. The study used signatures of the TCR beta repertoire to tell Graves' ophthalmopathy apart from Graves' hyperthyroidism and to predict which patients would progress to ophthalmopathy. In total, approximately 130 blood samples were TCR-sequenced: some 43 ophthalmopathy, under 80 hyperthyroidism and about 17 hyperthyroidism-to-ophthalmopathy patients. To explore V-J signatures that distinguish ophthalmopathy from hyperthyroidism, a discovery set of about a hundred patients was enrolled, made up of around 40 with ophthalmopathy and roughly 55 with stable hyperthyroidism. An independent validation cohort comprised 18 hyperthyroidism patients and 15 to 17 patients who later progressed from hyperthyroidism to ophthalmopathy. In over five hyperthyroidism patients, T-cell repertoires of thyroid tissue and blood were compared. After sampling, hyperthyroidism patients received methimazole starting at 30 mg daily, and ophthalmopathy patients received high-dose intravenous methylprednisolone. What the study reported, not specific to this receptor: In cross-validation, the 13-signature model distinguished ophthalmopathy from stable hyperthyroidism with about 89% sensitivity and around 84% specificity, while in the test set the corresponding values were roughly 80% and 75%. In validation, the model predicted ophthalmopathy progression with 70.59% sensitivity and roughly 72% specificity; some 13 predicted patients were CT-confirmed with GO in a median of approximately six months. Among expanded thyroid clonotypes with frequency above 0.001, most also showed up in blood, which suggests that blood repertoires may reflect the thyroid immune response. Sample size was not statistically predetermined, and group allocation was not concealed from the investigators.

For repertoire sequencing, the TCR beta CDR3 regions were amplified from RNA transcripts. HTBI primers and the Qiagen OneStep RT-PCR kit were used in a first-round RT-PCR, which was followed by a second-round multiplex PCR, size selection and purification. The libraries underwent paired-end sequencing with 100 bp reads on an Illumina HiSeq2000. Regarding the original processing steps: SOAPnuke was used to process the reads, removing any read that contained adapters or uncalled bases, had a mean Phred below 15, or lacked an exact match to the constant primer or identifier. COPE v1.2.5 was used to merge the high-quality paired reads. Unique nucleotide sequences were defined as clonotypes and aligned to IMGT TRB V, D and J references using MiTCR v1.1. The analysis was limited to V-J combinations with a frequency above 0.0001, which together covered over 98% of repertoires. For each V-J combination, a TCR clonal expansion and chaos score was defined as F50 clonal expansion divided by the chaos observed in the TCRdist matrix. Features were reduced by Welch's t-statistics and random forest to more than 10 V-J combinations, which fed a naive Bayes classifier. Thyroid-blood repertoire similarity was quantified with the Morisita-Horn index. TCRdb reanalyzed the raw reads on its own, using fastp at Q25 for trimming and MiXCR for clone calling, and kept in-frame beta chains. Rows are combined by CDR3 protein, so each entry shows the most common genes and DNA. The V and J calls and clone size come from TCRdb's table, not from the authors' own analysis. The sample includes about 660,000 distinct CDR3 sequences, with 35% to 45% observed a single time. 2.5% to 3.5% of the sample comes from the top ten.

Ophthalmopathy patients had moderately to severely active disease, Clinical Activity Score of at least 3, NOSPECS grade of at least 4, and disease duration under 3 months. Patients with other autoimmune diseases, uncontrolled infections, pregnancy or lactation were excluded. Clinical symptoms, serum thyroxine, TRAb, thyroid ultrasound and orbital computed tomography formed the basis of the diagnosis. Using Ficoll-Paque density gradient centrifugation, PBMCs were isolated from less than 13 ml of fresh peripheral blood. Total RNA was extracted with Trizol reagent and quality-checked on an Agilent 2100 Bioanalyzer. About this clonotype itself: The target of this receptor is not known. Qualities for individual bases were not recorded, and no much larger clone is one base off.

Sequenced input: peripheral blood. This receptor was identified in an adult man with Graves' ophthalmopathy.

This receptor has the CDR3 CASSHPGQGRTDTQYF. In nucleotides, the sequence is TGTGCCAGCAGCCACCCGGGACAGGGGCGGACAGATACGCAGTATTTT. Recombination linked TRBV7-2 to TRBJ2-3, with 10 bases aligning to TRBD1. The germline V gene sets CDR1 to SGHTA and CDR2 to FQGNSA. The CDR3 runs 16 residues from the cysteine to the phenylalanine. The entry retains the CDR3 DNA only, 48 bases that are in frame from base 1. V is pruned by 5 bases and J by 3 bases, leaving 8 bases of the junction without a gene match.